Shown below are 25 T cell receptor beta chains from a single sample sequenced in a study of blood T cell repertoires in COVID-19. TCRdb's table, derived via immunoSEQ multiplex PCR, lists solely in-frame clones and lacks some. The data show 150,000 to 200,000 clones, with roughly 79% seen just once and about 20% held by the top ten. Specimen: peripheral blood. These receptor sequences come from a woman over 75 with acute or convalescent COVID-19.

The chain joins TRBV29-1 to TRBJ1-1; D is undetermined. The length of the CDR3 is 14 residues. V lost 6 bases, J lost 0 bases, and 14 bases lay in between. Germline lookup yields CDR1 SQVTM and CDR2 ANQGSEA. CDR3 in DNA: TGCAGCGTACGGCCCCCGGGATTGAACACTGAAGCTTTCTTT. This gives the protein CSVRPPGLNTEAFF.

The table lists this clone with a count of one. This chain links TRBV30 with TRBJ2-1; 8 nucleotides line up with TRBD2. Germline lookup yields CDR1 GTSNPN and CDR2 SVGIG (reference sequence). The V and J ends lost 5 bases and 5 bases, in that order; junction bases with no gene match: 14. The CDR3 runs 16 residues. CDR3 DNA: TGTGCCTGGCTTAAGAGAACTAGCGGACTAAACAATGAGCAGTTCTTC. It is translated as CAWLKRTSGLNNEQFF.

This clone was detected only once. The chain couples TRBV6-6 to TRBJ2-5, with D possibly being TRBD1 (6 bases). The germline CDR1 and CDR2 sequences are MNHNY and SVGAGI (reference sequence). The V and J ends lost 5 bases and 1 base respectively, with 8 bases between them. The CDR3 extends over 13 amino acids. Here the CDR3 reads CASSTRGQETQYF. In nucleotides, the CDR3 is TGTGCCAGCAGTACCAGGGGCCAAGAGACCCAGTACTTC.

The chain recombines TRBV12-5 with TRBJ1-2, with unresolved D. The germline gives CDR1 LGHNT, CDR2 FRNRAP. The CDR3 is 12 amino acids. The V and J ends lost 3 bases and 4 bases respectively, with 6 bases between them. CDR3 region: CASGFDTYGYTF. CDR3 nucleotides: TGTGCTAGTGGTTTCGACACCTATGGCTACACCTTC.

This chain uses TRBV7-2 with TRBJ2-3; D is perhaps TRBD2 (5 bases). The CDR3 consists of 14 residues. Trimming pared 1 base from V and 5 bases from J, leaving 10 bases between. Germline V gives CDR1 SGHTA, CDR2 FQGNSA. CDR3: CASSLDGKGDTQYF. CDR3 coding DNA: TGTGCCAGCAGCTTAGACGGGAAGGGAGATACGCAGTATTTT.

The chain carries TRBV27 and TRBJ1-5; 7 positions agree with TRBD1. The CDR3 contains 14 residues. Germline loops: CDR1 MNHEY, CDR2 SMNVEV (reference sequence). Germline trimming cut 3 bases from V and 7 bases from J; bases unmatched to any gene: 6. This chain's CDR3 is CASSLTGSGQPQHF. CDR3 DNA sequence: TGTGCCAGCAGTTTGACAGGGTCCGGACAGCCCCAGCATTTT.

The chain recombines TRBV9 with TRBJ1-1; D is ambiguous. The CDR3 spans 16 residues. V shed 0 bases and J shed 1 base, with 13 bases lying between them. Germline V lookup: CDR1 SGDLS, CDR2 YYNGEE. CDR3 in DNA: TGTGCCAGCAGCGTAGAATGGGAAGAGGGGAACACTGAAGCTTTCTTT. Its protein product is CASSVEWEEGNTEAFF.

As regards this clone: Other DNA sequences in the same sample also yield this CDR3. The rearrangement joins TRBV3-1 (or the pseudogene TRBV3-2) to TRBJ1-2; D ambiguous. From germline, CDR1 is LGHDT and CDR2 YNNKEL (reference sequence). The CDR3 is 12 amino acids. V was cut by 1 base and J by 3 bases, with 3 bases left in between. The CDR3 nucleotides are TGTGCCAGCAGCCAAGGGCACTATGGCTACACCTTC. Residues: CASSQGHYGYTF.

The chain is built from TRBV29-1 and TRBJ1-1, with D possibly being TRBD1 (6 bases). Trimming cost V 2 bases and J 3 bases, with 10 bases left between them. This CDR3 comprises 13 residues. The germline CDR1 and CDR2 sequences are SQVTM and ANQGSEA. This CDR3 is CSVESSGDTEAFF. DNA for the CDR3: TGCAGCGTTGAATCTTCAGGGGACACTGAAGCTTTCTTT.

The V call is TRBV25-1, the J call TRBJ2-3, with 7 bases aligning to TRBD2. The CDR3 extends over 16 amino acids. Germline V gene data show CDR1 as MGHDK and CDR2 as SYGVNS. Unmatched junction bases numbered 4, after V lost 1 base and J lost 0 bases. In DNA form, the CDR3 reads TGTGCCAGCAGTGAATGGGTAGCGGGTAGCACAGATACGCAGTATTTT. It translates to CASSEWVAGSTDTQYF.

The genes are TRBV30 and TRBJ1-4; possibly TRBD1 for D (6 bases). The V gene's germline CDR1 is GTSNPN and CDR2 SVGIG (reference sequence). The V end was cut by 2 bases, the J end by 8 bases, with 15 bases between. The CDR3 runs 14 residues. The CDR3 is CAWSPQGALEKLFF. For the CDR3, the DNA is TGTGCCTGGAGTCCACAGGGCGCCTTAGAAAAACTGTTTTTT.

The rearrangement joins TRBV29-1 to TRBJ2-1; 12 nucleotides match TRBD2. J lost 7 bases, V lost 4 bases, and 8 bases had no gene match. The CDR3 runs to 15 residues. Germline V CDR1 and CDR2: SQVTM, ANQGSEA. The CDR3 protein is CSVASSGRAWNEQFF. The CDR3 nucleotides read TGCAGCGTTGCCTCTAGCGGGAGGGCTTGGAATGAGCAGTTCTTC.

This sequence joins TRBV6-6 and TRBJ1-4; D remains unclear. CDR1 MNHNY and CDR2 SVGAGI come from the germline V gene (reference sequence). The CDR3 is 11 amino acids. The V gene lost 4 bases and the J gene lost 11 bases, with 8 bases spanning the gap. The CDR3 bases are TGTGCCAGCAGTTCCCAGGTTAAACTGTTTTTT. It translates to CASSSQVKLFF.

The chain has TRBV6-6 and TRBJ1-5, with TRBD1 identical over 7 bases. V was pared by 8 bases and J by 3 bases, with 13 bases of the junction left unmatched. Per the germline V gene, CDR1 is MNHNY and CDR2 is SVGAGI (reference sequence). The CDR3 has 16 amino acids. The CDR3: CASWTDRTWLNQPQHF. The CDR3 nucleotides read TGTGCCAGCTGGACGGACAGGACCTGGCTCAATCAGCCCCAGCATTTT.

Comment on this clone: The same CDR3 can be traced to other DNA sequences in this sample. This chain uses TRBV5-1 with TRBJ2-7, with 8 bases matching TRBD2. With V trimmed by 2 bases and J by 0 bases, 1 base remained unmatched. The V gene's germline CDR1 is SGHRS and CDR2 YFSETQ. The CDR3 consists of 14 residues. The CDR3 sequence is CASSFSGTSYEQYF. The CDR3 DNA is TGCGCCAGCAGCTTTAGCGGGACCTCCTACGAGCAGTACTTC.

The rearrangement joins TRBV3-1 (or the pseudogene TRBV3-2) to TRBJ2-7; 7 bases line up with TRBD1. J gave up 0 bases and V 5 bases, and 10 bases lay outside the gene matches. Germline values: CDR1 LGHDT, CDR2 YNNKEL (reference sequence). This CDR3 has 16 amino acids. CDR3 coding DNA: TGTGCCAGCAGCTCCTCGGGGCCAGGGGGCTCCTACGAGCAGTACTTC. Its protein product is CASSSSGPGGSYEQYF.

The chain employs TRBV29-1 and TRBJ1-6, with 8 bases fitting TRBD1. Germline lookup yields CDR1 SQVTM and CDR2 ANQGSEA. The CDR3 loop spans 14 amino acids. V trimming: 7 bases; J trimming: 6 bases; junction bases outside the gene matches: 8. CDR3 sequence reads: CSARGQGINSPLHF. CDR3 nucleotide sequence: TGCAGCGCCCGAGGACAGGGAATTAATTCACCCCTCCACTTT.

The V and J genes are TRBV5-1 and TRBJ2-3; 13 positions match TRBD2. This CDR3 spans 15 amino acids. Per germline, CDR1 SGHRS and CDR2 YFSETQ. With V trimmed by 6 bases and J by 5 bases, 6 bases remained unmatched. CDR3 loop: CASTLLAGGEDTQYF. DNA for the CDR3: TGCGCCAGCACCCTACTAGCGGGAGGGGAAGATACGCAGTATTTT.

The chain uses TRBV15 and TRBJ2-1, with 8 positions matching TRBD2. With V trimmed by 6 bases and J by 6 bases, 7 bases remained unmatched. The CDR3 contains 14 residues. Germline V CDR1 and CDR2: LNHNV, YYDKDF (reference sequence). The CDR3 spells CATRPGLGVNEQFF. The DNA of the CDR3 is TGTGCCACCAGGCCGGGACTAGGGGTCAATGAGCAGTTCTTC. Drawing the rest from reference TRBV15 and TRBJ2-1, the complete variable domain is DAMVIQNPRYQVTQFGKPVTLSCSQTLNHNVMYWYQQKSSQAPKLLFHYYDKDFNNEADTPDNFQSRRPNTSFCFLDIRSPGLGDTAMYLCATRPGLGVNEQFFGPGTRLTVL.

The chain recombines TRBV7-9 with TRBJ2-5; 8 bases agree with TRBD2. J gave up 4 bases and V 3 bases, and 16 bases lay outside the gene matches. CDR1 is SEHNR and CDR2 is FQNEAQ in the germline V gene (reference sequence). CDR3 size: 18 residues. CDR3 sequence: CASSFAGGSGSQRETQYF. CDR3 DNA: TGTGCCAGCAGCTTTGCGGGGGGTAGCGGGTCCCAGAGAGAGACCCAGTACTTC.

The gene calls are TRBV25-1 and TRBJ1-2; TRBD1 agrees at 8 bases. The CDR3 is 15 residues long. Germline V gives CDR1 MGHDK, CDR2 SYGVNS. The trim removed 3 bases at V and 4 bases at J, leaving 7 bases unmatched. The CDR3 coding sequence is TGTGCCAGCAGTGACCGACAGGGGTCGTTCTATGGCTACACCTTC. Translation: CASSDRQGSFYGYTF.

The gene calls are TRBV27 and TRBJ2-7, with TRBD2 matching 7 bases. The CDR3 extends over 15 amino acids. Germline V gene data show CDR1 as MNHEY and CDR2 as SMNVEV (reference sequence). J was trimmed by 5 bases and V by 5 bases; bases with no gene match: 12. The CDR3 region is CASSLFREDLHEQYF. CDR3 nucleotides: TGTGCCAGCAGTCTCTTCCGGGAGGATCTTCACGAGCAGTACTTC.

V and J are TRBV7-6 and TRBJ1-1; no reliable D call. Trimming removed 0 bases at V and 3 bases at J, with 14 bases between. Germline V gene data show CDR1 as SGHVS and CDR2 as FNYEAQ. The CDR3 extends over 16 amino acids. The CDR3 sequence is CASSLAPSNTHTEAFF. The CDR3, as DNA: TGTGCCAGCAGCTTAGCGCCCAGTAATACGCACACTGAAGCTTTCTTT.

The gene calls are TRBV10-3 and TRBJ1-1; 10 bases match TRBD1. Per the germline V gene, CDR1 is ENHRY and CDR2 is SYGVKD. J was trimmed by 1 base and V by 6 bases; bases with no gene match: 11. The CDR3 loop spans 17 amino acids. As DNA, the CDR3 is TGTGCCATCAGGCAGGACAGGGGGGATTATAAGAACACTGAAGCTTTCTTT. Translated: CAIRQDRGDYKNTEAFF.

This chain joins TRBV6-6 and TRBJ1-5; 12 bases are a match to TRBD1. Germline V lookup: CDR1 MNHNY, CDR2 SVGAGI (reference sequence). The J segment lost 7 bases and the V segment lost 6 bases, leaving 4 bases of the junction unmatched. This CDR3 spans 14 amino acids. The CDR3 DNA follows: TGTGCCAGCAGCCGGGACAGGGGGCGGCAGCCCCAGCATTTT. This gives the protein CASSRDRGRQPQHF.